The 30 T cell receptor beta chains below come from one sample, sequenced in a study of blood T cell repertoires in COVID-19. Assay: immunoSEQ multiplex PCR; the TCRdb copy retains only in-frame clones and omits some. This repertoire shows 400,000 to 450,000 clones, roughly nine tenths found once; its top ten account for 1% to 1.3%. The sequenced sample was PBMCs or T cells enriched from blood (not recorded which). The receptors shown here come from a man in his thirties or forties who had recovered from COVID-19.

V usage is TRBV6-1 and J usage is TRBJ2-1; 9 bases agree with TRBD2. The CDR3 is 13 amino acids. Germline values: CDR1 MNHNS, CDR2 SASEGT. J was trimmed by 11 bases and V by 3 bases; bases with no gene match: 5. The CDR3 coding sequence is TGTGCCAGCAGTGACCCCCTAGCGGGAAAGCAGTTCTTC. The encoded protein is CASSDPLAGKQFF.

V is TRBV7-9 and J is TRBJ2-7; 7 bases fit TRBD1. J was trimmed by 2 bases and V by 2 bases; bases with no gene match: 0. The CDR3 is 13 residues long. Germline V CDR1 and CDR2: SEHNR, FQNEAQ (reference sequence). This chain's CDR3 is CASSLQGAYEQYF. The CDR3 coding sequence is TGTGCCAGCAGCTTACAGGGGGCCTACGAGCAGTACTTC.

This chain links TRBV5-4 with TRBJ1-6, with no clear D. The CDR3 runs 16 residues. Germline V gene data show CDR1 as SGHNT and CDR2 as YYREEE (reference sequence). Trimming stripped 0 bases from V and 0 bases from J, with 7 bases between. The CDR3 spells CASSLDGLSYNSPLHF. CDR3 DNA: TGTGCCAGCAGCTTGGATGGCCTCTCCTATAATTCACCCCTCCACTTT.

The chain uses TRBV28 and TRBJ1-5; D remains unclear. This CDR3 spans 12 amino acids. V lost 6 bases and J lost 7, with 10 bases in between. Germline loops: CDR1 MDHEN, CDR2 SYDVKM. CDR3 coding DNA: TGTGCCAGCAGCGAAATGGGCCAGCCCCAGCATTTT. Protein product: CASSEMGQPQHF.

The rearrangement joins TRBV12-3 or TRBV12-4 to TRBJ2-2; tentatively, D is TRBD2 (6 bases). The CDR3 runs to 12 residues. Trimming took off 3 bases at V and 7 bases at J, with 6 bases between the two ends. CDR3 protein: CASSLRGGELFF. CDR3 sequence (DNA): TGTGCCAGCAGTTTGCGGGGCGGGGAGCTGTTTTTT.

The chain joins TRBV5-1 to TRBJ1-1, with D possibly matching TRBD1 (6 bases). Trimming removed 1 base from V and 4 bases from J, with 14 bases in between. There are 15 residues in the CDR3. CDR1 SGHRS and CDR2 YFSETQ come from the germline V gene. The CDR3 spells CASSLSQGKSTEAFF. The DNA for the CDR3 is TGCGCCAGCAGCTTGTCCCAGGGGAAGTCCACTGAAGCTTTCTTT.

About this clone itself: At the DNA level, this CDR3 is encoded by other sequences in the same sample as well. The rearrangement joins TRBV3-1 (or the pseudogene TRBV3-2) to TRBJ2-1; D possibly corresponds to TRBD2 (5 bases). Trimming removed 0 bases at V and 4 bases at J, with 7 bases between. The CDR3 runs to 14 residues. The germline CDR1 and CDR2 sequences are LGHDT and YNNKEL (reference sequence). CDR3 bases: TGTGCCAGCAGCCAAGAAGGAGGATACAATGAGCAGTTCTTC. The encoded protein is CASSQEGGYNEQFF.

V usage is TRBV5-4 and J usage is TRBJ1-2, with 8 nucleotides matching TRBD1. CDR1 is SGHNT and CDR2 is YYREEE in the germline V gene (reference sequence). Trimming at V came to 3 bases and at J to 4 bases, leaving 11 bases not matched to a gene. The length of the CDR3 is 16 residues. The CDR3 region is CASSSPIRTGTYGYTF. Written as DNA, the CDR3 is TGTGCCAGCAGCTCCCCCATTCGGACAGGGACCTATGGCTACACCTTC.

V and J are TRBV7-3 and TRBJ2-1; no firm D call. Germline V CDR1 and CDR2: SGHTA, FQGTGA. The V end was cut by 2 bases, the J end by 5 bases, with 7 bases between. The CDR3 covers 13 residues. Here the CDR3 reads CASSLATDNEQFF. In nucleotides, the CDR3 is TGTGCCAGCAGCTTAGCAACAGACAATGAGCAGTTCTTC.

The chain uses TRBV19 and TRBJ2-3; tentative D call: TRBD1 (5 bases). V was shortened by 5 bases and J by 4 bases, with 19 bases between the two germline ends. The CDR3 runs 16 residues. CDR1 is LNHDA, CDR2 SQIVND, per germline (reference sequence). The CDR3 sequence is CASSPRVINTADTQYF. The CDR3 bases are TGTGCCAGTAGTCCCAGGGTCATCAATACCGCAGATACGCAGTATTTT.

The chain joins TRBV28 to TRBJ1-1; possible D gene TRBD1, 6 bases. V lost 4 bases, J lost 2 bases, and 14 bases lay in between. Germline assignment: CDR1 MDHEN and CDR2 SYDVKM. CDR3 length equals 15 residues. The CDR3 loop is CASSYPGQFNTEAFF. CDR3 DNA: TGTGCCAGCAGTTATCCCGGACAGTTTAACACTGAAGCTTTCTTT. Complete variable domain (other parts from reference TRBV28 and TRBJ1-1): DVKVTQSSRYLVKRTGEKVFLECVQDMDHENMFWYRQDPGLGLRLIYFSYDVKMKEKGDIPEGYSVSREKKERFSLILESASTNQTSMYLCASSYPGQFNTEAFFGQGTRLTVV.

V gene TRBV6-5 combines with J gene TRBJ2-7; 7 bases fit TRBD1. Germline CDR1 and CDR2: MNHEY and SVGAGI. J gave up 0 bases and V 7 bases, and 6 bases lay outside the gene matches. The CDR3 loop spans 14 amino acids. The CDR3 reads CASIEGAPSYEQYF. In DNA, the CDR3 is TGTGCCAGCATCGAGGGGGCCCCCTCCTACGAGCAGTACTTC.

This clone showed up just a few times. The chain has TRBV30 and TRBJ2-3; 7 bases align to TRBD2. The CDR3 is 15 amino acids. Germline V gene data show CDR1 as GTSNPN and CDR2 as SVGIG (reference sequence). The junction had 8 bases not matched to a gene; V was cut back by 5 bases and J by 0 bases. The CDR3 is CAWGRISGSTDTQYF. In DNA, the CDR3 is TGTGCCTGGGGGCGAATTAGCGGGAGCACAGATACGCAGTATTTT.

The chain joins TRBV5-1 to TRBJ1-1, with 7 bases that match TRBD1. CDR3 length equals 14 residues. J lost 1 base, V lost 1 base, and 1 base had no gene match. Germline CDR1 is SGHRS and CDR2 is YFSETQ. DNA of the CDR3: TGCGCCAGCAGCTTGCGACAGGGGAACACTGAAGCTTTCTTT. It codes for CASSLRQGNTEAFF.

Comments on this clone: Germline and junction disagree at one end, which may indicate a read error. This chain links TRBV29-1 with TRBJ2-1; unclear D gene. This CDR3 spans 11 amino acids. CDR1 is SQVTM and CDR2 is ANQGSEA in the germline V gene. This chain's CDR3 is CSFGDPTMRIF. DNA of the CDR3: TGCAGCTTTGGAGACCCTACAATGCGGATCTTC.

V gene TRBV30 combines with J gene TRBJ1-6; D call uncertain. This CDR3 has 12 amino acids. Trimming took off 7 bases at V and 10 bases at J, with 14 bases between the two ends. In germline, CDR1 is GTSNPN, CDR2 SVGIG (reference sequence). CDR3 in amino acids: CASRSGWSPLHF. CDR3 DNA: TGTGCCTCAAGATCGGGTTGGTCACCCCTCCACTTT.

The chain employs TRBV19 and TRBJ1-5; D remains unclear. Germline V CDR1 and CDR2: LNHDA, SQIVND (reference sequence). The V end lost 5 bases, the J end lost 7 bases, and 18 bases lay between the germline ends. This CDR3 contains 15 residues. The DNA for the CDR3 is TGTGCCAGTAGTGGGAGGAACTCAATCGGCCAGCCCCAGCATTTT. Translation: CASSGRNSIGQPQHF.

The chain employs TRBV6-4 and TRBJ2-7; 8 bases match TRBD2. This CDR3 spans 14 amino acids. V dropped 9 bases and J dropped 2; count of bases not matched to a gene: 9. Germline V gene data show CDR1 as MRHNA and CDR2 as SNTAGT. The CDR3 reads CARPYSAGAYEQYF. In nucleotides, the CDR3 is TGTGCCAGACCCTATTCAGCGGGAGCCTACGAGCAGTACTTC.

In DNA, the CDR3 is TGTGCCAGCAGCTTAGATACAACAGGGCGAGATACGCAGTATTTT. This codes for CASSLDTTGRDTQYF. The rearrangement links TRBV11-3 to TRBJ2-3; perhaps TRBD1 as D (6 bases). The V end was cut by 0 bases, the J end by 5 bases, with 12 bases between. The germline V gene has CDR1 SGHNT and CDR2 YENEEA. The length of the CDR3 is 15 residues.

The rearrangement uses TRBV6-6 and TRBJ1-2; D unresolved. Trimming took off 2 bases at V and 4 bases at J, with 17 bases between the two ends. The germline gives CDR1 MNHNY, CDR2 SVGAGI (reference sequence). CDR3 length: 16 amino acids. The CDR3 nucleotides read TGTGCCAGCAGTTACGCAATTCGGGGAGCGGCCTATGGCTACACCTTC. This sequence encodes CASSYAIRGAAYGYTF.

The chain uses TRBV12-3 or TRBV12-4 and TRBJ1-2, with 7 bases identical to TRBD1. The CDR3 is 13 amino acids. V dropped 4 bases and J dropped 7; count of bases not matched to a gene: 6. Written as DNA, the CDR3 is TGTGCCAGCAGTTCCCAGGGGGGAAGTGGCTACACCTTC. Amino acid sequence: CASSSQGGSGYTF.

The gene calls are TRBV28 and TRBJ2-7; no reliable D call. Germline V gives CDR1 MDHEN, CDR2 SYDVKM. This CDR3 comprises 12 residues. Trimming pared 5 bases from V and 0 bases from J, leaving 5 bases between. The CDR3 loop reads CASSTSSYEQYF. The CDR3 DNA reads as TGTGCCAGCAGTACGAGCTCCTACGAGCAGTACTTC.

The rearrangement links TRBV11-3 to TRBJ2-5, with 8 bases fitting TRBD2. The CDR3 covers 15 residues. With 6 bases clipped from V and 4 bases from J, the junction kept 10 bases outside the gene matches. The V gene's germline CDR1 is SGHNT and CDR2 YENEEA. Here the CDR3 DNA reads TGTGCCAGCAGTCCTAATAGCGGGACGGGAGAGACCCAGTACTTC. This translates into CASSPNSGTGETQYF.

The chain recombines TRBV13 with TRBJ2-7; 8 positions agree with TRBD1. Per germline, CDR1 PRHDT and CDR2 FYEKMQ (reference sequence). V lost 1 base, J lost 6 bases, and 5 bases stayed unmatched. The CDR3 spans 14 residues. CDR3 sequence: CASSLADRDAEQYF. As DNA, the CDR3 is TGTGCCAGCAGCTTAGCGGACAGGGACGCCGAGCAGTACTTC. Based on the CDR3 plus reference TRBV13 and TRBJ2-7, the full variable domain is AAGVIQSPRHLIKEKRETATLKCYPIPRHDTVYWYQQGPGQDPQFLISFYEKMQSDKGSIPDRFSAQQFSDYHSELNMSSLELGDSALYFCASSLADRDAEQYFGPGTRLTVT.

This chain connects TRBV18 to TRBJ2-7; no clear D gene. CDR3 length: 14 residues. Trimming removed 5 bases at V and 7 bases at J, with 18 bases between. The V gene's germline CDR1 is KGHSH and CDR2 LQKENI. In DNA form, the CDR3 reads TGTGCCAGCTCATCAACCGGGTCTCTAAGGGAGCAGTACTTC. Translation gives CASSSTGSLREQYF. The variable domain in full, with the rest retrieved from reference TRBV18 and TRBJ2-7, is NAGVMQNPRHLVRRRGQEARLRCSPMKGHSHVYWYRQLPEEGLKFMVYLQKENIIDESGMPKERFSAEFPKEGPSILRIQQVVRGDSAAYFCASSSTGSLREQYFGPGTRLTVT.

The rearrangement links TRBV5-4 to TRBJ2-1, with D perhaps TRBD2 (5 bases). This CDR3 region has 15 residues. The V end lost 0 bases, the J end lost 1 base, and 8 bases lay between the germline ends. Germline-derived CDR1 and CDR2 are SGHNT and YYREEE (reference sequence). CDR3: CASSLVSGSYNEQFF. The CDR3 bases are TGTGCCAGCAGCTTGGTGAGCGGTTCCTACAATGAGCAGTTCTTC.

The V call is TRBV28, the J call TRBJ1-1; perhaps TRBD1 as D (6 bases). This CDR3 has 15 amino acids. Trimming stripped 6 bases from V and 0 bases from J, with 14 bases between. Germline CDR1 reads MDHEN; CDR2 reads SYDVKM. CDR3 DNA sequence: TGTGCCAGCAGAAAAGGGGGAACATTGAACACTGAAGCTTTCTTT. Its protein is CASRKGGTLNTEAFF.

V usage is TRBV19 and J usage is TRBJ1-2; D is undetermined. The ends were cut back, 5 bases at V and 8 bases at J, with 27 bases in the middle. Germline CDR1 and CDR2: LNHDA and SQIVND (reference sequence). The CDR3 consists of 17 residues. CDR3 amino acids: CASSSNEGVGRWQGYTF. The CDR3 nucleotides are TGTGCCAGTAGTTCGAACGAGGGTGTTGGACGTTGGCAAGGCTACACCTTC.

DNA of the CDR3: TGTGCCAGCAGCCATCGAGGCGCGGTAAACACTGAAGCTTTCTTT. Translated: CASSHRGAVNTEAFF. J is TRBJ1-1 and V is TRBV3-1 (or the pseudogene TRBV3-2); D gene ambiguous. Deletions cut 3 bases from V and 2 bases from J, with 13 bases between. The V gene's germline CDR1 is LGHDT and CDR2 YNNKEL (reference sequence). This CDR3 has 15 residues.

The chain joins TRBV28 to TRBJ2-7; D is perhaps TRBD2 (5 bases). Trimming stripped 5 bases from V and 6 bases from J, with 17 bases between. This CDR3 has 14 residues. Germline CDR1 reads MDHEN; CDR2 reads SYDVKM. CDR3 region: CASSASGLGGEQYF. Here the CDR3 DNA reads TGTGCCAGCAGTGCTTCCGGACTCGGAGGCGAGCAGTACTTC.